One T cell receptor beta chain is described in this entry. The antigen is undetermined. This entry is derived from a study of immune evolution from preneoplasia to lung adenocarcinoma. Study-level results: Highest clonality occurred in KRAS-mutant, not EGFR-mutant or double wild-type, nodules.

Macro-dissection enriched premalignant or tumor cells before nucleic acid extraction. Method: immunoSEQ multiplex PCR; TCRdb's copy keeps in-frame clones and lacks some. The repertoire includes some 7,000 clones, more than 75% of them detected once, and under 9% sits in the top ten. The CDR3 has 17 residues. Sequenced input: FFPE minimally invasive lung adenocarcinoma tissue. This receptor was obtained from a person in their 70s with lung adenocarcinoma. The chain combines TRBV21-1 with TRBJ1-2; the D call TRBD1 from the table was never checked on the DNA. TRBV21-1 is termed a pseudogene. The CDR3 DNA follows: TGTGCCAGCAGCATTTATGAGGTCGGCAGGGTTTACTATGGCTACACCTTC. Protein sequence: CASSIYEVGRVYYGYTF.